A selection of T cell receptor beta chains follows, all from one sample in a study of shared clonotypes between healthy human individuals. Sequencing was performed with immunoSEQ multiplex PCR; in TCRdb, only in-frame clones are kept and a portion is missing. The data show about 1.5 million clones, roughly 95% seen once. The sequencing input was naive CD4+ T cells sorted from blood. These TCRs come from a man aged 25-40 years in good health. CDR3s include the opening cysteine and the closing phenylalanine or tryptophan. A D gene is named only where the DNA matches it firmly. Size tells how often a clone was seen (once, few, many) or the class of an expanded clone, and some rows leave it out.

TRBJ2-1	-	15	TRBV7-2	TRBD2	CASSSGGNSYNEQFF	TGTGCCAGCAGCTCGGGGGGGAACTCCTACAATGAGCAGTTCTTC
TRBJ2-1	-	12	TRBV19	-	CASSRTYNEQFF	TGTGCCAGTTCCAGAACCTACAATGAGCAGTTCTTC
TRBJ1-1	-	16	TRBV28	TRBD1	CASSYLRQGGGEKTFF	TGTGCCAGCAGTTACCTCCGACAGGGCGGGGGAGAAAAGACTTTCTTT
TRBJ1-5	-	13	TRBV27	-	CASKGGASQPQHF	TGTGCCAGCAAGGGGGGGGCTAGTCAGCCCCAGCATTTT
TRBJ2-7	-	15	TRBV5-1	TRBD2	CASSLDSSGRGEQYF	TGCGCCAGCAGCTTGGATTCCAGCGGGAGGGGCGAGCAGTACTTC
TRBJ2-6	-	16	TRBV10-2	TRBD1	CASRGTGGSGANVLTF	TGCGCCAGCAGAGGGACAGGGGGCTCTGGGGCCAACGTCCTGACTTTC
TRBJ1-4	-	15	TRBV5-4	-	CASSLVGATNEKLFF	TGTGCCAGCAGCTTGGTTGGTGCAACTAATGAAAAACTGTTTTTT
TRBJ1-1	-	14	TRBV19	-	CASSVQLLNTEAFF	TGTGCCAGTAGTGTACAACTTTTGAACACTGAAGCTTTCTTT
TRBJ2-5	-	14	TRBV29-1	TRBD1	CSAAPGQGIETQYF	TGCAGCGCAGCCCCGGGACAGGGCATAGAGACCCAGTACTTC
TRBJ2-1	-	13	TRBV5-1	-	CASGKNSVDEQFF	TGCGCCAGCGGTAAGAATTCTGTCGATGAGCAGTTCTTC
TRBJ2-3	-	14	TRBV14	TRBD2	CASSQGLAADTQYF	TGTGCCAGCAGCCAAGGACTAGCCGCAGATACGCAGTATTTT
TRBJ2-1	-	16	TRBV27	TRBD2	CASRTTGTSRNNEQFF	TGTGCCAGCAGAACAACCGGGACTAGTAGGAACAATGAGCAGTTCTTC
TRBJ2-7	once	15	TRBV27	TRBD2	CASSLVRGGAYEQYF	TGTGCCAGCAGTTTAGTTCGGGGGGGAGCCTACGAGCAGTACTTC
TRBJ2-2	-	14	TRBV2	-	CASKADTNTGELFF	TGTGCCAGCAAAGCTGATACGAACACCGGGGAGCTGTTTTTT
TRBJ1-5	-	14	TRBV11-2	-	CASSTAGGNQPQHF	TGTGCCAGCAGCACGGCAGGGGGCAATCAGCCCCAGCATTTT
TRBJ2-1	-	16	TRBV7-2	TRBD2	CASSPGSGRPHNEQFF	TGTGCCAGCAGCCCCGGAAGCGGGAGACCCCACAATGAGCAGTTCTTC
TRBJ2-3	-	13	TRBV29-1	TRBD1	CSVDRVMTDTQYF	TGCAGCGTAGACAGGGTGATGACAGATACGCAGTATTTT